This TCR beta chain was identified during a study of blood T cell repertoires in COVID-19. Study in general: Acute and convalescent COVID-19 samples came from the United States, Italy and Spain. The cDNA or gDNA used as material had been derived from T cells, B-cell-depleted T cells, or PBMCs.

During active infection, Seattle patients enrolled and were then monitored through disease. V shed 4 bases and J shed 5 bases, with 5 bases lying between them. This CDR3 has 11 residues. Authors' methods: Nucleated cell number was recorded as an estimate derived from reference gene primer amplification. TCRdb's table, derived via immunoSEQ multiplex PCR, lists solely in-frame clones and lacks some. V, J and clone size are taken as reported in that table, and D and trimming were inferred from the DNA itself. The repertoire holds approximately 290,000 clones, with 80% to 85% as singletons. This clone was picked up a small number of times.

This receptor was identified in a person aged 65 to 85 with COVID-19, enrolled during active disease. This chain uses TRBV12-3 or TRBV12-4 with TRBJ1-1; D is unclear. The sample taken for sequencing was peripheral blood. The CDR3 bases are TGTGCCAGCAGTTATATGACTGAAGCTTTCTTT. Translation: CASSYMTEAFF.